Below are 24 T cell receptor beta chains sequenced from a single sample in a study of sequential checkpoint blockade in melanoma. The protocol was immunoSEQ multiplex PCR, while the TCRdb copy is restricted to in-frame clones and leaves out a portion. The table records about 22,000 clones, 65% to 75% of them present only once. As for treatment: randomized to nivolumab then ipilimumab (arm A) or the reverse (arm B). Sequenced here: CD8+ T cells sorted from blood (inferred from file names), sampled from a patient given nivolumab and ipilimumab in sequence. The origin of the receptors is a human donor with melanoma.

The table lists this clone with a few counts. The chain recombines TRBV7-4 with TRBJ1-4, with 9 bases matching TRBD1. The CDR3 loop spans 19 amino acids. V lost 1 base and J lost 2; bases outside the gene matches: 11. Germline V gene data show CDR1 as SGHVT and CDR2 as SQSDAQ. The CDR3 protein is CASSLVGRTGASTNEKLFF. The CDR3 DNA reads TGTGCCAGCAGCTTAGTGGGGAGGACAGGGGCATCGACTAATGAAAAACTGTTTTTT.

On this clone: Other DNA sequences in the sample encode the same CDR3. The V and J genes are TRBV6-1 and TRBJ1-1; D is unresolved. This CDR3 is 14 amino acids long. V was cut by 3 bases and J by 1 base, with 9 bases left in between. CDR1 is MNHNS, CDR2 SASEGT, per germline. CDR3 nucleotide sequence: TGTGCCAGCAGTGAGACACCGAAGAACACTGAAGCTTTCTTT. This gives the protein CASSETPKNTEAFF.

This clone was recorded once. The chain joins TRBV11-2 to TRBJ1-1; a possible D gene is TRBD1 (5 bases). The germline CDR1 and CDR2 sequences are SGHAT and FQNNGV. The CDR3 runs 17 residues. The V and J ends lost 4 bases and 0 bases respectively, with 18 bases between them. The CDR3 region has the DNA TGTGCCAGCAGCTCCGGGGGACGTACGATCATGAACACTGAAGCTTTCTTT. Translated: CASSSGGRTIMNTEAFF.

The genes are TRBV9 and TRBJ2-7, with 10 bases fitting TRBD1. Germline V lookup: CDR1 SGDLS, CDR2 YYNGEE. Unmatched junction bases numbered 4, after V lost 0 bases and J lost 4 bases. The CDR3 extends over 15 amino acids. Here the CDR3 DNA reads TGTGCCAGCAGCGTAGCAGAGGGACAGGGGTACGAGCAGTACTTC. Its translation is CASSVAEGQGYEQYF.

The chain carries TRBV9 and TRBJ2-1; the match to TRBD2 covers 7 bases. This CDR3 is 13 amino acids long. The ends lost 4 bases at V and 6 bases at J; junction bases unmatched: 4. In germline, CDR1 is SGDLS, CDR2 YYNGEE. CDR3 amino acids: CASSSSGGNEQFF. The CDR3 nucleotides read TGTGCCAGCAGCTCTAGCGGTGGCAATGAGCAGTTCTTC. The full variable domain, completed using reference TRBV9 and TRBJ2-1, is DSGVTQTPKHLITATGQRVTLRCSPRSGDLSVYWYQQSLDQGLQFLIQYYNGEERAKGNILERFSAQQFPDLHSELNLSSLELGDSALYFCASSSSGGNEQFFGPGTRLTVL.

The V and J genes are TRBV7-9 and TRBJ1-2; weak D call: TRBD1 (6 bases). This CDR3 spans 15 amino acids. CDR1 is SEHNR, CDR2 FQNEAQ, per germline (reference sequence). V gave up 5 bases and J gave up 4 bases, with 17 bases separating them. In DNA, the CDR3 is TGTGCCAGCAGCGCGTCGAACAGGGTTGGCTATGGCTACACCTTC. Amino acid sequence: CASSASNRVGYGYTF.

The chain is built from TRBV2 and TRBJ2-4; D is undetermined. CDR3 length: 15 amino acids. Germline-derived CDR1 and CDR2 are SNHLY and FYNNEI. Trimming left V 6 bases short and J 2 bases short, with 14 bases between. CDR3 DNA sequence: TGTGCCAGCAGCGACTTGGGTGGAACCAAAAACATTCAGTACTTC. Translating it yields CASSDLGGTKNIQYF.

The chain is built from TRBV5-4 and TRBJ2-7; possible D gene TRBD2, 6 bases. CDR1 and CDR2 (germline): SGHNT, YYREEE (reference sequence). The CDR3 extends over 14 amino acids. Trimming shortened V by 5 bases and J by 0 bases, and 12 bases separated the two germline ends. The CDR3 coding sequence is TGTGCCAGCAGGGTCTGGGGAGGCTCCTACGAGCAGTACTTC. This codes for CASRVWGGSYEQYF. The variable domain in full, completed from reference TRBV5-4 and TRBJ2-7, reads ETGVTQSPTHLIKTRGQQVTLRCSSQSGHNTVSWYQQALGQGPQFIFQYYREEENGRGNFPPRFSGLQFPNYSSELNVNALELDDSALYLCASRVWGGSYEQYFGPGTRLTVT.

The chain recombines TRBV5-6 with TRBJ1-5, with D perhaps matching TRBD1 (5 bases). CDR1 and CDR2 (germline): SGHDT, YYEEEE. The CDR3 length is 15 residues. Trimming removed 0 bases at V and 0 bases at J, with 7 bases between. CDR3 sequence (DNA): TGTGCCAGCAGCTTGGCCGGGGGTAGCAATCAGCCCCAGCATTTT. As protein: CASSLAGGSNQPQHF.

The chain recombines TRBV7-3 with TRBJ2-7; 7 nucleotides match TRBD1. Trimming took 4 bases from V and 3 from J; bases not matched to a gene: 15. Germline CDR1 is SGHTA and CDR2 is FQGTGA. The CDR3 contains 17 residues. In DNA form, the CDR3 reads TGTGCCAGCAGCTCAACCCAAACGGACAGGACCAGCTACGAGCAGTACTTC. Translated, it gives CASSSTQTDRTSYEQYF.

V gene TRBV6-4 combines with J gene TRBJ2-7; D is unclear. V was trimmed by 5 bases and J by 3 bases, leaving 17 bases between them. Germline V gene data show CDR1 as MRHNA and CDR2 as SNTAGT. The CDR3 spans 15 residues. The CDR3 sequence: CASSYHGSPDYEQYV. The DNA for the CDR3 is TGTGCCAGCAGTTACCATGGCTCACCAGACTACGAGCAGTACGTC.

The chain employs TRBV11-2 and TRBJ2-7, with D perhaps TRBD2 (7 bases). Germline V gene data show CDR1 as SGHAT and CDR2 as FQNNGV. The germline V and J ends were trimmed by 4 bases and 2 bases, with 18 bases remaining between them. The CDR3 contains 16 residues. The CDR3 region is CASSSHVGGRTYEQYF. The CDR3 nucleotides are TGTGCCAGCAGCTCCCACGTCGGGGGGCGGACCTACGAGCAGTACTTC.

The chain carries TRBV4-1 and TRBJ2-7, with D possibly being TRBD1 (5 bases). The V end was cut by 4 bases, the J end by 7 bases, with 11 bases between. CDR1 is MGHRA and CDR2 is YSYEKL in the germline V gene. This CDR3 region has 12 residues. The CDR3 region has the DNA TGCGCCAGCAGCCCCACAGGAGAGGAGCAGTACTTC. Translation: CASSPTGEEQYF.

This clone has more than one count but fewer than ten. V and J are TRBV2 and TRBJ2-2, with 8 bases aligning to TRBD2. With 5 bases clipped from V and 4 bases from J, the junction kept 6 bases outside the gene matches. The CDR3 is 15 amino acids. Per germline, CDR1 SNHLY and CDR2 FYNNEI. CDR3 in DNA: TGTGCCAGCAGTCCCCCCGGGACTAGCACCGGGGAGCTGTTTTTT. The encoded protein is CASSPPGTSTGELFF.

CDR3 residues: CASSSGGGSGNTIYF. The CDR3 nucleotides are TGTGCCAGCAGCTCTGGAGGCGGCTCTGGAAACACCATATATTTT. The J gene is TRBJ1-3, the V gene TRBV7-3; D ambiguous. The CDR3 spans 15 residues. V was shortened by 4 bases and J by 0 bases, with 10 bases between the two germline ends. Germline CDR1 reads SGHTA; CDR2 reads FQGTGA.

Only one count was recorded for this clone. V is TRBV4-3 and J is TRBJ2-2; a weak D match, TRBD2 (5 bases). V was cut by 8 bases and J by 7 bases, with 8 bases left in between. This CDR3 spans 11 amino acids. Germline CDR1 reads LGHNA; CDR2 reads YSLEER. The chain's CDR3 is CASARGGELFF. CDR3 DNA sequence: TGCGCCAGCGCCCGGGGCGGGGAGCTGTTTTTT.

This rearrangement joins TRBV10-2 to TRBJ2-5; 7 nucleotides line up with TRBD2. V gave up 6 bases and J gave up 1 base; unmatched junction bases: 5. Germline CDR1 WSHSY, CDR2 SAAADI. This CDR3 contains 14 residues. The CDR3 reads CASSPGGSQETQYF. The DNA of the CDR3 is TGCGCCAGCAGCCCCGGGGGGAGCCAAGAGACCCAGTACTTC.

The chain uses TRBV19 and TRBJ2-1, with D tentatively TRBD1 (6 bases). With 6 bases removed from V and 0 bases from J, the gap between germline ends came to 6 bases. Germline CDR1 is LNHDA and CDR2 is SQIVND (reference sequence). The CDR3 is made up of 13 amino acids. CDR3 nucleotide sequence: TGTGCCAGTAGCAGGGGCTCCTACAATGAGCAGTTCTTC. Translated, it gives CASSRGSYNEQFF.

The rearrangement uses TRBV5-4 and TRBJ2-1; D not certain. The V end lost 4 bases, the J end lost 5 bases, and 10 bases lay between the germline ends. There are 13 residues in the CDR3. Per the germline V gene, CDR1 is SGHNT and CDR2 is YYREEE (reference sequence). CDR3 bases: TGTGCCAGCAGCGCCGAGAACGACAATGAGCAGTTCTTC. It codes for CASSAENDNEQFF. Variable domain in full (rest from reference TRBV5-4 and TRBJ2-1): ETGVTQSPTHLIKTRGQQVTLRCSSQSGHNTVSWYQQALGQGPQFIFQYYREEENGRGNFPPRFSGLQFPNYSSELNVNALELDDSALYLCASSAENDNEQFFGPGTRLTVL.

The chain uses TRBV11-3 and TRBJ1-1; the D gene is possibly TRBD1 (5 bases). CDR1 is SGHNT, CDR2 YENEEA, per germline. The CDR3 extends over 12 amino acids. The germline V and J ends were trimmed by 6 bases and 6 bases, with 11 bases remaining between them. Here the CDR3 reads CASSLPGAEAFF. The CDR3, as DNA: TGTGCCAGCAGTCTGCCGGGGGCTGAAGCTTTCTTT.

With respect to this clone: A far larger clone is one nucleotide away, so this likely arose from a read error. The rearrangement uses TRBV5-8 and TRBJ2-3, with TRBD2 identical over 8 bases. Germline V gene sequence: CDR1 SGHTS, CDR2 YDEGEE. The CDR3 sequence is 15 residues long. J was trimmed by 1 base and V by 4 bases; bases with no gene match: 5. For the CDR3, the DNA is TGTGCCAGCAGCCTAGTCGGGGGGGGCACAGATACGCAGTATTTT. Protein: CASSLVGGGTDTQYF.

The V and J genes are TRBV7-6 and TRBJ1-4, with D perhaps TRBD1 (6 bases). The CDR3 has 13 residues. Germline V gene lookup returns CDR1 SGHVS and CDR2 FNYEAQ. Trimming took off 2 bases at V and 7 bases at J, with 8 bases between the two ends. The DNA of the CDR3 is TGTGCCAGCAGCTTACAGGGGAGTGAAAAACTGTTTTTT. This translates into CASSLQGSEKLFF.

The genes are TRBV7-2 and TRBJ2-4; TRBD2 aligns across 7 bases. This CDR3 is 15 amino acids long. Germline V CDR1 and CDR2: SGHTA, FQGNSA. V lost 6 bases, J lost 6 bases, and 11 bases stayed unmatched. This CDR3 reads CASRHSGRTTNIQYF. CDR3 DNA sequence: TGTGCCAGCAGGCACTCCGGGAGGACTACAAACATTCAGTACTTC.

V is TRBV19 and J is TRBJ1-5; a possible D gene is TRBD1 (6 bases). The ends were cut back, 5 bases at V and 1 base at J, with 12 bases in the middle. Looked up from germline, CDR1 is LNHDA and CDR2 is SQIVND (reference sequence). The CDR3 totals 15 residues. CDR3 sequence: CASSPDRRSNQPQHF. CDR3 nucleotides: TGTGCCAGTAGTCCCGACAGGCGAAGCAATCAGCCCCAGCATTTT. Complete variable domain (other parts from reference TRBV19 and TRBJ1-5): DGGITQSPKYLFRKEGQNVTLSCEQNLNHDAMYWYRQDPGQGLRLIYYSQIVNDFQKGDIAEGYSVSREKKESFPLTVTSAQKNPTAFYLCASSPDRRSNQPQHFGDGTRLSIL.